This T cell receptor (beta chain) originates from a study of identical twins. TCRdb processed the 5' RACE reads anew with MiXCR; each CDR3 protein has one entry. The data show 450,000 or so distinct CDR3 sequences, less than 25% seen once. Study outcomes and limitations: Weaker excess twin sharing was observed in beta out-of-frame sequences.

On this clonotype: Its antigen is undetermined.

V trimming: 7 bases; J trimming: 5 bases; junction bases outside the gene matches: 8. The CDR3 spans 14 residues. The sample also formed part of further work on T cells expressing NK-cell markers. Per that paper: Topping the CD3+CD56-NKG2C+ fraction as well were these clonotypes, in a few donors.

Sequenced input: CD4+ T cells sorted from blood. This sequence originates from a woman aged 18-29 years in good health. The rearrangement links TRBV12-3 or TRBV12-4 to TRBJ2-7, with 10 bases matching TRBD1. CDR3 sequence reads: CASTRTGGAHEQYF. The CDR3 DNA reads TGTGCCAGCACCAGGACAGGGGGAGCCCACGAGCAGTACTTC.